Sequencing of this TCR beta chain was carried out in a study of STAT3 mutations in large granular lymphocyte leukemia. Study-level background: Among longitudinally sequenced T-LGLL patients, roughly half had canonical activating STAT3 mutations detected. Broader study findings: Clonal expansion was inferred from other time points because no sample existed at each clone's first appearance. In T-cell large granular lymphocyte leukemia, about half of patients showed multiple immunodominant subclonotypes.

This table comes from immunoSEQ multiplex PCR, and its TCRdb copy is limited to in-frame clones, with some not included. The repertoire holds about 6,000 clones, with about 32% as singletons. Looked up from germline, CDR1 is SEHNR and CDR2 is FQNEAQ (reference sequence). Trimming stripped 4 bases from V and 1 base from J, with 4 bases between. This CDR3 region has 12 residues. Comment on this clone: The antigen remains unidentified.

This sequence was found in a woman in her thirties or forties with T-cell large granular lymphocyte leukemia. Some clones in this sample may be carry-over from other donors' samples. The sequenced sample was peripheral blood mononuclear cells. The V gene is TRBV7-9, the J gene TRBJ1-2, with unresolved D. CDR3 coding DNA: TGTGCCAGCAGCTCCAGTAACTATGGCTACACCTTC. It codes for CASSSSNYGYTF.